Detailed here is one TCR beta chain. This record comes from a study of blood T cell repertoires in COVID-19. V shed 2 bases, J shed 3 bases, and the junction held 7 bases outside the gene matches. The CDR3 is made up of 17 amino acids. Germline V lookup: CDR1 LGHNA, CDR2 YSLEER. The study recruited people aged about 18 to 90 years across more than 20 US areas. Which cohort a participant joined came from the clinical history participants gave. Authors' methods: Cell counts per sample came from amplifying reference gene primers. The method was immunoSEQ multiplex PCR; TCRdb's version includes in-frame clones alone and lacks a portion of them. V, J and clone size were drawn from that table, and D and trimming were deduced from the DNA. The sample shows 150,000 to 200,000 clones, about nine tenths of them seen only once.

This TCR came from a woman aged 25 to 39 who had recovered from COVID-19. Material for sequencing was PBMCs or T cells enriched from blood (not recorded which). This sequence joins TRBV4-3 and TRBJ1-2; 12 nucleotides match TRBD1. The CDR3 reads CASSQTGTGGFDYGYTF. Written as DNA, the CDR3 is TGCGCCAGCAGCCAAACCGGGACAGGGGGCTTCGACTATGGCTACACCTTC.